The 32 T cell receptor beta chains below come from one sample, sequenced in a study of T cell responses to AZD1222 COVID-19 vaccine. Using immunoSEQ multiplex PCR, the repertoire was profiled, and TCRdb retains in-frame clones only, with some absent. The repertoire holds about 100,000 clones, about 89% seen once, with 4.2% in the top ten. This sample comprised peripheral blood, obtained on day 0 of MenACWY control vaccination. These receptors originate from an adult in good health.

The sample holds one count of this clone. The rearrangement joins TRBV3-1 (or the pseudogene TRBV3-2) to TRBJ1-2, with TRBD1 matching 7 bases. The J segment lost 2 bases and the V segment lost 0 bases, leaving 3 bases of the junction unmatched. This CDR3 spans 15 amino acids. Germline lookup yields CDR1 LGHDT and CDR2 YNNKEL (reference sequence). CDR3 residues: CASSQETGSNYGYTF. As DNA, the CDR3 is TGTGCCAGCAGCCAAGAGACAGGGTCGAACTATGGCTACACCTTC.

The chain recombines TRBV27 with TRBJ2-3, with 7 positions matching TRBD2. In germline, CDR1 is MNHEY, CDR2 SMNVEV (reference sequence). J lost 4 bases, V lost 2 bases, and 6 bases had no gene match. This CDR3 is built from 15 residues. This CDR3 is CASSLGGSAADTQYF. The CDR3 DNA reads as TGTGCCAGCAGTTTAGGCGGGAGTGCGGCAGATACGCAGTATTTT.

The chain uses TRBV9 and TRBJ1-3, with D possibly TRBD1 on 6 matching bases. Germline V gives CDR1 SGDLS, CDR2 YYNGEE. V dropped 4 bases and J dropped 0 bases, with 14 bases sitting between them. The length of the CDR3 is 16 residues. CDR3 protein: CASSPQGSDSGNTIYF. The CDR3 bases are TGTGCCAGCAGCCCACAGGGCTCGGACTCTGGAAACACCATATATTTT. Supplemented by reference TRBV9 and TRBJ1-3, the full variable domain reads DSGVTQTPKHLITATGQRVTLRCSPRSGDLSVYWYQQSLDQGLQFLIQYYNGEERAKGNILERFSAQQFPDLHSELNLSSLELGDSALYFCASSPQGSDSGNTIYFGEGSWLTVV.

The chain links TRBV27 to TRBJ1-1; a weak D match, TRBD1 (6 bases). CDR1 and CDR2 from the germline V gene are MNHEY and SMNVEV (reference sequence). The V and J ends lost 5 bases and 2 bases respectively, with 27 bases between them. The CDR3 runs 19 residues. DNA of the CDR3: TGTGCCAGCAGTCTGATTGCACAGGGCAGGAGATTAGGAAACACTGAAGCTTTCTTT. Encoded protein: CASSLIAQGRRLGNTEAFF.

The rearrangement uses TRBV27 and TRBJ2-2, with 8 bases matching TRBD1. The CDR3 extends over 17 amino acids. After removal of 5 bases from V and 2 bases from J, the junction contained 10 bases not matched to a gene. The germline V gene has CDR1 MNHEY and CDR2 SMNVEV (reference sequence). CDR3 amino acids: CASSPPGQGINTGELFF. The CDR3 region has the DNA TGTGCCAGCAGTCCACCTGGACAGGGTATAAACACCGGGGAGCTGTTTTTT.

This clone has only a few counts. CDR3 amino acids: CASSPRESSYNEQFF. CDR3 nucleotide sequence: TGTGCCAGCAGCCCAAGGGAGAGCTCCTACAATGAGCAGTTCTTC. The chain joins TRBV4-2 to TRBJ2-1; a possible D gene is TRBD2 (5 bases). This CDR3 contains 15 residues. V lost 4 bases and J lost 0, with 10 bases in between. Germline V lookup: CDR1 LGHNA, CDR2 YNFKEQ.

V and J are TRBV5-1 and TRBJ1-5; D remains unclear. V was trimmed by 4 bases and J by 5 bases, leaving 10 bases between them. This CDR3 contains 13 residues. Germline CDR1 reads SGHRS; CDR2 reads YFSETQ. The CDR3 nucleotides read TGCGCCAGCAGCAATGGACCCGATCAGCCCCAGCATTTT. It codes for CASSNGPDQPQHF.

The J gene is TRBJ2-7, the V gene TRBV18, with TRBD1 matching over 7 bases. CDR1 is KGHSH, CDR2 LQKENI, per germline. The CDR3 spans 15 residues. Trimming removed 6 bases from V and 3 bases from J; junction bases left unmatched: 11. The CDR3 sequence is CASSPDTTGLYEQYF. The CDR3 DNA sequence: TGTGCCAGCTCGCCAGATACGACAGGGCTCTACGAGCAGTACTTC.

The chain recombines TRBV11-2 with TRBJ2-3; TRBD2 agrees at 11 bases. There are 16 residues in the CDR3. Germline V gives CDR1 SGHAT, CDR2 FQNNGV. The junction had 10 bases not matched to a gene; V was cut back by 4 bases and J by 7 bases. The DNA of the CDR3 is TGTGCCAGCAGCTCAATTACTAGCGGGAGCAGGAATACGCAGTATTTT. It translates to CASSSITSGSRNTQYF.

The chain links TRBV18 to TRBJ2-2; weak D call: TRBD1 (6 bases). This CDR3 has 14 amino acids. The germline V gene encodes CDR1 KGHSH and CDR2 LQKENI. V was shortened by 3 bases and J by 7 bases, with 12 bases between the two germline ends. DNA for the CDR3: TGTGCCAGCTCACCCTCAGGGGATCACGGGGAGCTGTTTTTT. It encodes CASSPSGDHGELFF.

V and J are TRBV4-3 and TRBJ2-1; D gene unclear. Germline V gene sequence: CDR1 LGHNA, CDR2 YSLEER. Trimming took 4 bases from V and 1 from J, leaving 8 bases between them. This CDR3 spans 14 amino acids. The CDR3 sequence is CASSLGSSYNEQFF. In nucleotides, the CDR3 is TGCGCCAGCAGCCTGGGTTCATCCTACAATGAGCAGTTCTTC.

This chain links TRBV7-2 with TRBJ1-3; maybe TRBD1 (6 bases). Germline-derived CDR1 and CDR2 are SGHTA and FQGNSA. With 6 bases removed from V and 0 bases from J, the gap between germline ends came to 15 bases. The CDR3 covers 16 residues. The CDR3 sequence: CASRGEQGGSGNTIYF. In nucleotides, the CDR3 is TGTGCCAGCAGAGGGGAACAGGGTGGCTCTGGAAACACCATATATTTT.

The chain recombines TRBV11-3 with TRBJ2-2; D gene unclear. Between the trimmed V and J ends, which lost 1 base and 7 bases, there was a span of 7 bases. The CDR3 contains 13 residues. Looked up from germline, CDR1 is SGHNT and CDR2 is YENEEA. The CDR3 coding sequence is TGTGCCAGCAGCTTAGCCTCGGTCGGGGAGCTGTTTTTT. It is translated as CASSLASVGELFF.

The chain combines TRBV5-1 with TRBJ1-2, with 7 bases matching TRBD1. The CDR3 length is 15 residues. J gave up 3 bases and V 0 bases, and 5 bases lay outside the gene matches. Germline CDR1 and CDR2: SGHRS and YFSETQ. CDR3 sequence (DNA): TGCGCCAGCAGCTTGGATATCCAGGGGGACTATGGCTACACCTTC. Its protein is CASSLDIQGDYGYTF.

V is TRBV4-3 and J is TRBJ1-3; D perhaps matches TRBD1 (6 bases). Per the germline V gene, CDR1 is LGHNA and CDR2 is YSLEER. V was cut by 0 bases and J by 4 bases, with 10 bases left in between. The CDR3 is 15 amino acids. The CDR3 DNA is TGCGCCAGCAGCCAAGACCAACAGGGCGGAAACACCATATATTTT. It yields the protein CASSQDQQGGNTIYF.

The chain couples TRBV28 to TRBJ1-5, with 7 nucleotides matching TRBD1. The J segment lost 2 bases and the V segment lost 3 bases, leaving 4 bases of the junction unmatched. Germline lookup yields CDR1 MDHEN and CDR2 SYDVKM. The CDR3 totals 15 residues. The CDR3 DNA follows: TGTGCCAGCAGTTTCGGGGACAGCCGCAATCAGCCCCAGCATTTT. Translated: CASSFGDSRNQPQHF.

This clone has a single count. The chain couples TRBV10-1 to TRBJ2-3; no firm D call. CDR1 and CDR2 from the germline V gene are WNHNN and SYGVQD (reference sequence). Trimming took off 3 bases at V and 6 bases at J, with 13 bases between the two ends. The CDR3 length is 14 residues. The CDR3 DNA sequence: TGCGCCAGCAGTGATGGTGTAGGTATGGATACGCAGTATTTT. Translation: CASSDGVGMDTQYF.

V is TRBV3-1 (or the pseudogene TRBV3-2) and J is TRBJ2-5, with 12 bases identical to TRBD2. Per the germline V gene, CDR1 is LGHDT and CDR2 is YNNKEL (reference sequence). The V gene end was trimmed by 4 bases and the J gene end by 3 bases; junction bases not matched to a gene: 3. The CDR3 consists of 15 residues. The CDR3 here is CASSRRLAGEETQYF. The CDR3 DNA sequence: TGTGCCAGCAGCCGCCGACTAGCGGGGGAAGAGACCCAGTACTTC.

The chain joins TRBV28 to TRBJ1-3; tentatively, D is TRBD1 (6 bases). V lost 3 bases, J lost 3 bases, and 21 bases lay in between. The CDR3 extends over 18 amino acids. Germline V gene sequence: CDR1 MDHEN, CDR2 SYDVKM. The CDR3 loop reads CASSFWRRGSTNGNTIYF. CDR3 DNA: TGTGCCAGCAGTTTTTGGCGCAGGGGAAGTACGAATGGAAACACCATATATTTT.

The CDR3 loop reads CASTFLSPEQFF. The CDR3, as DNA: TGTGCCAGCACCTTCCTTTCCCCTGAGCAGTTCTTC. The chain joins TRBV7-2 to TRBJ2-1; D is uncertain. Germline loops: CDR1 SGHTA, CDR2 FQGNSA. The CDR3 has 12 residues. The V gene lost 7 bases and the J gene lost 9 bases, with 13 bases spanning the gap.

V and J are TRBV24-1 and TRBJ2-3; the match to TRBD2 covers 10 bases. This CDR3 is 16 amino acids long. V was pared by 3 bases and J by 1 base, with 3 bases of the junction left unmatched. Germline V gives CDR1 KGHDR, CDR2 SFDVKD. In DNA form, the CDR3 reads TGTGCCACCAGTGATCCCGGACTAGCGGGCACAGATACGCAGTATTTT. Protein product: CATSDPGLAGTDTQYF.

The rearrangement uses TRBV7-8 and TRBJ1-6; TRBD1 matches 10 bases. Trimming at V came to 1 base and at J to 8 bases, leaving 8 bases not matched to a gene. CDR1 and CDR2 from the germline V gene are SGHVS and FQNEAQ. The CDR3 is 17 residues long. The CDR3 region is CASSLDQPGQGHSPLHF. The CDR3 DNA reads as TGTGCCAGCAGCTTAGATCAGCCGGGACAGGGGCATTCACCCCTCCACTTT.

CDR3 bases: TGTGCCAGCAGCCCCCCGCACGATGGAAACACCATATATTTT. Protein: CASSPPHDGNTIYF. The chain uses TRBV6-5 and TRBJ1-3, with D uncertain. CDR3 length equals 14 residues. Trimming shortened V by 6 bases and J by 3 bases, and 12 bases separated the two germline ends. CDR1 MNHEY and CDR2 SVGAGI come from the germline V gene.

The chain joins TRBV5-1 to TRBJ1-6; D perhaps matches TRBD1 (6 bases). The CDR3 totals 15 residues. V lost 3 bases to trimming and J lost 4 bases, with 11 bases between them. CDR1 is SGHRS and CDR2 is YFSETQ in the germline V gene. In nucleotides, the CDR3 is TGCGCCAGCAGCTCGGACAGCGGATATAATTCACCCCTCCACTTT. This codes for CASSSDSGYNSPLHF.

This chain links TRBV10-3 with TRBJ2-1; 13 nucleotides align to TRBD2. Trimming at V came to 7 bases and at J to 6 bases, leaving 6 bases not matched to a gene. Germline V gene data show CDR1 as ENHRY and CDR2 as SYGVKD. The CDR3 has 15 residues. CDR3 sequence: CAIMGLAGKGNEQFF. DNA for the CDR3: TGTGCCATCATGGGACTAGCGGGAAAGGGCAATGAGCAGTTCTTC.

The V gene is TRBV5-1, the J gene TRBJ2-1; the match to TRBD1 covers 9 bases. V lost 0 bases and J lost 5; bases outside the gene matches: 3. The CDR3 has 15 amino acids. Germline lookup yields CDR1 SGHRS and CDR2 YFSETQ. CDR3 in amino acids: CASSLGGTGHNEQFF. CDR3 nucleotide sequence: TGCGCCAGCAGCTTGGGTGGGACAGGGCACAATGAGCAGTTCTTC.

The V call is TRBV19, the J call TRBJ2-5; 9 bases agree with TRBD2. CDR3 length: 16 residues. Germline V gene lookup returns CDR1 LNHDA and CDR2 SQIVND (reference sequence). Germline trimming cut 5 bases from V and 2 bases from J; bases unmatched to any gene: 9. The CDR3 is CASSSPGRGGQETQYF. The DNA for the CDR3 is TGTGCCAGTAGTTCTCCAGGGCGGGGGGGACAAGAGACCCAGTACTTC.

The CDR3 loop reads CASSERRGVKNIQYF. The CDR3 bases are TGTGCCAGCAGTGAAAGGAGGGGGGTCAAAAACATTCAGTACTTC. The chain recombines TRBV6-1 with TRBJ2-4, with D perhaps matching TRBD1 or TRBD2 (6 bases each). V shed 2 bases and J shed 3 bases, with 11 bases lying between them. CDR1 and CDR2 from the germline V gene are MNHNS and SASEGT. This CDR3 is built from 15 residues.

The chain has TRBV3-1 (or the pseudogene TRBV3-2) and TRBJ1-6; weak D call: TRBD1 (5 bases). Trimming took 2 bases from V and 10 from J, leaving 21 bases between them. Germline V lookup: CDR1 LGHDT, CDR2 YNNKEL (reference sequence). The CDR3 loop spans 17 amino acids. CDR3 sequence: CASSQPQRWGVDSPLHF. The CDR3, as DNA: TGTGCCAGCAGCCAACCTCAGAGGTGGGGGGTGGACTCACCCCTCCACTTT.

This chain joins TRBV7-9 and TRBJ1-4; D is unclear. CDR1 SEHNR and CDR2 FQNEAQ come from the germline V gene (reference sequence). The ends were cut back, 6 bases at V and 0 bases at J, with 8 bases in the middle. The CDR3 totals 14 residues. This chain's CDR3 is CASRPSATNEKLFF. The CDR3 bases are TGTGCCAGCAGACCCAGCGCAACTAATGAAAAACTGTTTTTT.

J is TRBJ2-7 and V is TRBV13, with a possible D match to TRBD2 (6 bases). The germline V gene encodes CDR1 PRHDT and CDR2 FYEKMQ (reference sequence). Trimming stripped 0 bases from V and 2 bases from J, with 11 bases between. The CDR3 has 15 residues. This CDR3 is CASSLGLAVAYEQYF. The CDR3 DNA follows: TGTGCCAGCAGCTTAGGTTTAGCGGTTGCCTACGAGCAGTACTTC.

In its sample, this clone was seen a few times. V and J are TRBV5-4 and TRBJ2-2; 7 bases match TRBD1. This CDR3 has 17 residues. Germline V CDR1 and CDR2: SGHNT, YYREEE (reference sequence). Losses at the gene ends were 3 bases for V and 4 bases for J; bases not matched to a gene: 12. DNA of the CDR3: TGTGCCAGCAGCTCCCAGGACAGGTACCGGGTCACCGGGGAGCTGTTTTTT. Translation: CASSSQDRYRVTGELFF.